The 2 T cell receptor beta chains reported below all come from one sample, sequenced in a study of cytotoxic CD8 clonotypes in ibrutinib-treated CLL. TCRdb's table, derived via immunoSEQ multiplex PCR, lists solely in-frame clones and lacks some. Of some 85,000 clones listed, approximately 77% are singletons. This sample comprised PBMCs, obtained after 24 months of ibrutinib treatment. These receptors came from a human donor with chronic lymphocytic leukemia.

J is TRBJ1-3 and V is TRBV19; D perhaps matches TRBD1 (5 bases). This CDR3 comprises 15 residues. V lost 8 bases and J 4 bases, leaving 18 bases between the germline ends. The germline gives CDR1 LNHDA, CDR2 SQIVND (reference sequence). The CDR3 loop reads CASGAWVGVGNTIYF. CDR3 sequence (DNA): TGTGCCAGTGGGGCCTGGGTCGGAGTCGGAAACACCATATATTTT.

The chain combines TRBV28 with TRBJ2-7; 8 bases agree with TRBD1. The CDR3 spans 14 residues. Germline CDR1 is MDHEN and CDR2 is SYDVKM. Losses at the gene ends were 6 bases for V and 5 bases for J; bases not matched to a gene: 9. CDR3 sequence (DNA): TGTGCCAGCAGCCAATTAAAGGACAGGGACGAGCAGTACTTC. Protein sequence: CASSQLKDRDEQYF.